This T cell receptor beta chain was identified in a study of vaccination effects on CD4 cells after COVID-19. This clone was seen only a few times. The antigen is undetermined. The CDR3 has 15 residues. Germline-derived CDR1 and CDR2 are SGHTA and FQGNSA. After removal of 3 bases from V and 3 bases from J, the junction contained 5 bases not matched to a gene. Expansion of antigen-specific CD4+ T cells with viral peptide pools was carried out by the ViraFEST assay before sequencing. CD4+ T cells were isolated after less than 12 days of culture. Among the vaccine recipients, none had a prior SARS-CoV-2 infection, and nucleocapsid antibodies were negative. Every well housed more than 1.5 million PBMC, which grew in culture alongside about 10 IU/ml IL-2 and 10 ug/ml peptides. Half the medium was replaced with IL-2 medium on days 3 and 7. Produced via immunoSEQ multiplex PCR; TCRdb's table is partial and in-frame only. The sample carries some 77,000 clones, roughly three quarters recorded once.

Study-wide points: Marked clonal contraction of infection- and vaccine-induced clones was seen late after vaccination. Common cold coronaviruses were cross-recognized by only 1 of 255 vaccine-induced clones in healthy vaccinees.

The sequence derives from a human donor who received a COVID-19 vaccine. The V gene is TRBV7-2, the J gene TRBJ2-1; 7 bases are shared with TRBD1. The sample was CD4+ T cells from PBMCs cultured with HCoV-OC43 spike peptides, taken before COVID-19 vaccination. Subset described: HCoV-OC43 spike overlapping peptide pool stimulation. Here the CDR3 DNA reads TGTGCCAGCAGCTTGGCCGGGACAGACTACAATGAGCAGTTCTTC. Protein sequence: CASSLAGTDYNEQFF.